A single sample is the source of the 10 T cell receptor beta chains below, sequenced in a study of blood T cell repertoires in COVID-19. Profiled with immunoSEQ multiplex PCR; TCRdb holds only in-frame clones, not every one. Of approximately 270,000 clones listed, more than 85% are singletons. Sequences were obtained from peripheral blood. The origin of the receptors is a man aged 25-45 years with acute or convalescent COVID-19.

The chain has TRBV7-8 and TRBJ2-3; D not resolved. In germline, CDR1 is SGHVS, CDR2 FQNEAQ. V dropped 5 bases and J dropped 6 bases, with 12 bases sitting between them. This CDR3 contains 13 residues. The CDR3 DNA sequence: TGTGCCAGCAGCCCCCTACGCTTCGATACGCAGTATTTT. Translated, it gives CASSPLRFDTQYF.

This clone was found a few times. The chain carries TRBV5-6 and TRBJ1-5, with D perhaps TRBD1 (5 bases). This CDR3 is 15 amino acids long. V was pared by 1 base and J by 3 bases, with 11 bases between. CDR1 and CDR2 (germline): SGHDT, YYEEEE. CDR3 coding DNA: TGTGCCAGCAGCTTGCAGGGCCTACACAATCAGCCCCAGCATTTT. This codes for CASSLQGLHNQPQHF. Full variable domain (rest looked up from reference TRBV5-6 and TRBJ1-5): DAGVTQSPTHLIKTRGQQVTLRCSPKSGHDTVSWYQQALGQGPQFIFQYYEEEERQRGNFPDRFSGHQFPNYSSELNVNALLLGDSALYLCASSLQGLHNQPQHFGDGTRLSIL.

This clone was recorded a few times. The genes are TRBV28 and TRBJ2-3, with 13 bases fitting TRBD2. The length of the CDR3 is 20 residues. Germline values: CDR1 MDHEN, CDR2 SYDVKM. V shed 6 bases, J shed 4 bases, and the junction held 19 bases outside the gene matches. CDR3 bases: TGTGCCAGCAGGTCCACAGGGCTAGCTAGGACTAGCGGGAGCCCAGATACGCAGTATTTT. Encoded protein: CASRSTGLARTSGSPDTQYF.

The chain is built from TRBV6-1 and TRBJ1-5; D unresolved. Trimming removed 0 bases from V and 0 bases from J, with 9 bases in between. CDR1 and CDR2 (germline): MNHNS, SASEGT. The CDR3 sequence is 16 residues long. CDR3 sequence: CASSEATGSSNQPQHF. The CDR3 bases are TGTGCCAGCAGTGAAGCGACGGGATCTAGCAATCAGCCCCAGCATTTT.

The chain joins TRBV25-1 to TRBJ1-2, with 11 positions matching TRBD1. CDR1 is MGHDK and CDR2 is SYGVNS in the germline V gene. This CDR3 has 14 residues. V lost 6 bases, J lost 3 bases, and 3 bases stayed unmatched. The CDR3 DNA reads as TGTGCCAGCAGAAGGACAGGGGGCGACTATGGCTACACCTTC. Protein: CASRRTGGDYGYTF.

J is TRBJ1-3 and V is TRBV6-5, with 8 bases that match TRBD1. The CDR3 totals 15 residues. The V and J ends lost 0 bases and 4 bases, in that order; junction bases with no gene match: 2. Looked up from germline, CDR1 is MNHEY and CDR2 is SVGAGI. CDR3 loop: CASSYSRTGGNTIYF. The CDR3 nucleotides read TGTGCCAGCAGTTACTCTCGGACAGGGGGAAACACCATATATTTT.

The rearrangement uses TRBV6-5 and TRBJ1-1, with TRBD1 as a possible D gene (5 bases). This CDR3 region has 12 residues. Germline V gives CDR1 MNHEY, CDR2 SVGAGI. Trimming cost V 5 bases and J 11 bases, with 15 bases left between them. The chain's CDR3 is CASSPRGGWAFF. The CDR3 DNA sequence: TGTGCCAGCAGTCCCCGCGGGGGGTGGGCTTTCTTT.

V is TRBV27 and J is TRBJ2-5; D unresolved. The CDR3 sequence is 15 residues long. Germline CDR1 is MNHEY and CDR2 is SMNVEV (reference sequence). Trimming removed 6 bases at V and 6 bases at J, with 20 bases between. CDR3 sequence: CASSPNLRLGKTQYF. In DNA, the CDR3 is TGTGCCAGCAGCCCGAACCTCCGGCTAGGAAAGACCCAGTACTTC.

This clone has ten or more counts. The rearrangement uses TRBV7-3 and TRBJ2-5, with 8 bases lining up with TRBD2. The V gene end was trimmed by 3 bases and the J gene end by 2 bases; junction bases not matched to a gene: 5. CDR3 length: 15 amino acids. Germline CDR1 reads SGHTA; CDR2 reads FQGTGA. The chain's CDR3 is CASSFGTRRQETQYF. The CDR3 bases are TGTGCCAGCAGCTTTGGGACTAGGCGGCAAGAGACCCAGTACTTC.

This chain's CDR3 is CASSPSWGGTVEKLFF. CDR3 in DNA: TGTGCCAGCAGCCCCTCGTGGGGGGGCACGGTAGAAAAACTGTTTTTT. The rearrangement joins TRBV3-1 (or the pseudogene TRBV3-2) to TRBJ1-4; perhaps TRBD1 as D (6 bases). Germline values: CDR1 LGHDT, CDR2 YNNKEL (reference sequence). The CDR3 contains 16 residues. V shed 4 bases and J shed 8 bases, with 20 bases lying between them.